This is a list of T cell receptor beta chains from one sample in a study of shared clonotypes between healthy human individuals. The assay was immunoSEQ multiplex PCR, and TCRdb's table has in-frame clones only and misses some. The sample includes roughly 450,000 clones, 60% to 85% of them seen just once. Material for sequencing was PBMCs. The receptor set was obtained from a woman in her thirties or forties in good health. Some clones in this sample may be carry-over from other donors' samples. Both conserved end residues are part of each CDR3. D genes are given only for firm matches. The listing skips clone size in some rows; elsewhere it reads once, few, many or a size class.

j_call	d_call	clone_size	v_call	cdr3_nt	cdr3_aa
TRBJ1-5	NA	NA	TRBV30	TGTGCCTGGAGTGTACGGGGGAATCAGCCCCAGCATTTT	CAWSVRGNQPQHF
TRBJ1-5	NA	once	TRBV5-1	TGCGCCAGCAGCGCAGGGGCGGGGAGCAATCAGCCCCAGCATTTT	CASSAGAGSNQPQHF
TRBJ1-5	TRBD1	NA	TRBV2	TGTGCCAGCGGTGACAGGGCCTCGCCCAATCAGCCCCAGCATTTT	CASGDRASPNQPQHF
TRBJ1-1	NA	many	TRBV7-9	TGTGCCAGCAGCTTAGAAGGGGGCACTGAAGCTTTCTTT	CASSLEGGTEAFF
TRBJ2-1	TRBD2	NA	TRBV5-6	TGTGCCAGCAGCTTTAGCGGGAGGGTGAATGAGCAGTTCTTC	CASSFSGRVNEQFF
TRBJ2-1	NA	once	TRBV11-2	TGTGCCAGCAGCTCCTTCACCGGGTATAATGAGCAGTTCTTC	CASSSFTGYNEQFF
TRBJ1-3	NA	NA	TRBV30	TGTGCCTGGAAGGGAGGTGGAAACACCATATATTTT	CAWKGGGNTIYF
TRBJ2-7	NA	NA	TRBV27	TGTGCCAGCAGTTTATCGAGGGCGAGGTTCCACGAGCAGTACTTC	CASSLSRARFHEQYF
TRBJ1-2	TRBD1	NA	TRBV19	TGTGCCAGTAGTATACCGGGACAGATCTATGGCTACACCTTC	CASSIPGQIYGYTF
TRBJ2-3	NA	NA	TRBV18	TGTGCCAACTCACCAGGATTCACAGATACGCAGTATTTT	CANSPGFTDTQYF
TRBJ2-3	NA	many	TRBV5-6	TGTGCCAGCAGCCGAATATCAGAGGGTGGTACGCAGTATTTT	CASSRISEGGTQYF
TRBJ2-1	TRBD2	NA	TRBV25-1	TGTGCCAGCAGTGCTGGGACTAGCGGGAGATATGAGCAGTTCTTC	CASSAGTSGRYEQFF
TRBJ1-4	NA	NA	TRBV9	TGTGCCAGCAGCGTAGCTCCCGGGGAGGGAGAAAAACTGTTTTTT	CASSVAPGEGEKLFF
TRBJ2-2	TRBD1	NA	TRBV7-9	TGTGCCAGCAGCTCCGGTGGGACAGGGCATACCGGGGAGCTGTTTTTT	CASSSGGTGHTGELFF
TRBJ2-3	TRBD2	NA	TRBV10-3	TGTGCCATCAGTGACGGCATGGGCGGGAGGCAGGCAGATACGCAGTATTTT	CAISDGMGGRQADTQYF
TRBJ2-2	NA	NA	TRBV7-9	TGTGCCAGCAGCCCCCGGGGGGCGGGAGCGAACACCGGGGAGCTGTTTTTT	CASSPRGAGANTGELFF
TRBJ2-3	NA	NA	TRBV9	TGTGCCAGCAGCGCCGGTAAAGCGGGTGCTAGCACAGATACGCAGTATTTT	CASSAGKAGASTDTQYF
TRBJ2-7	NA	NA	TRBV7-2	TGTGCCAGCAGCGAAGTCCTGCTAGACCTCTCCTACGAGCAGTACTTC	CASSEVLLDLSYEQYF
TRBJ2-1	NA	once	TRBV28	TGTGCCAGCAGTTTATTCTTGGGGTTCCCCTACAATGAGCAGTTCTTC	CASSLFLGFPYNEQFF
TRBJ1-5	TRBD1	NA	TRBV28	TGTGCCAGCAGTTTAGTCCGTCGACTGACAGGGACTCAGCCCCAGCATTTT	CASSLVRRLTGTQPQHF
TRBJ1-3	NA	NA	TRBV7-3	TGTGCCAGCAGCTCCAACCCTGGAAACACCATATATTTT	CASSSNPGNTIYF
TRBJ2-5	TRBD1	NA	TRBV7-6	TGTGCCAGCAGCTCCGTACTGAGGGGGCGCAGGGAGACCCAGTACTTC	CASSSVLRGRRETQYF
TRBJ1-2	TRBD1	NA	TRBV27	TGTGCCAGCAGATACACAGGGGGCTATGGCTACACCTTC	CASRYTGGYGYTF
TRBJ2-7	NA	once	TRBV20-1	TGCAGTGCTGGCCGCTACGAGCAGTACTTC	CSAGRYEQYF
TRBJ2-5	NA	NA	TRBV5-6	TGTGCCAGCAGCTTGGCGAGGGACCCGGGTGGGGAGACCCAGTACTTC	CASSLARDPGGETQYF
TRBJ1-2	NA	once	TRBV2	TGTGCCAGCGTAGGGGTCCGGGGGAAGGACTATGGCTACACCTTC	CASVGVRGKDYGYTF
TRBJ2-1	TRBD2	NA	TRBV11-2	TGTGCCAGCAGCTTAGTAGCGGGGCCGGTGGGTGAGCAGTTCTTC	CASSLVAGPVGEQFF
TRBJ2-5	NA	NA	TRBV7-2	TGTGCCAGCAGCCCCGACAGGAGCCGGGAGACCCAGTACTTC	CASSPDRSRETQYF
TRBJ1-2	NA	NA	TRBV20-1	TGCAGTGCTAGAGACTACAAGGGACGGTACTTC	CSARDYKGRYF